This passage covers 4 T cell receptor beta chains from one sample sequenced in a study of T cells after yellow fever vaccination. MiXCR, applied by TCRdb to the 5' RACE reads, yields one record per CDR3 protein. The sample carries 300,000 to 450,000 distinct CDR3 sequences, around 6.4% recorded once. The sample here was PBMCs, taken 5 days after the yellow fever booster vaccination. Receptor source: a man under 40 who received the YFV17D yellow fever vaccine.

This chain links TRBV9 with TRBJ2-7; a possible D gene is TRBD2 (7 bases). Trimming removed 3 bases at V and 3 bases at J, with 13 bases between. This CDR3 is 14 amino acids long. Germline lookup yields CDR1 SGDLS and CDR2 YYNGEE. The DNA of the CDR3 is TGTGCCAGCAGCGCAGCGGGACACAACTACGAGCAGTACTTC. It encodes CASSAAGHNYEQYF.

The CDR3 loop is CASASHSTGGEQYF. CDR3 nucleotide sequence: TGTGCCAGCGCTTCACACTCGACAGGGGGAGAGCAGTACTTC. The genes are TRBV4-2 and TRBJ2-7; 9 nucleotides align to TRBD1. The CDR3 is 14 amino acids. The germline V gene encodes CDR1 LGHNA and CDR2 YNFKEQ. V lost 8 bases and J lost 7; bases outside the gene matches: 12.

This clonotype was recorded many times. The chain carries TRBV10-3 and TRBJ2-4; perhaps TRBD2 as D (6 bases). The CDR3 is 16 residues long. V lost 5 bases, J lost 2 bases, and 16 bases lay in between. Germline values: CDR1 ENHRY, CDR2 SYGVKD. Here the CDR3 reads CAISTGTWGTKNIQYF. CDR3 DNA sequence: TGTGCCATCAGTACCGGGACTTGGGGGACCAAAAACATTCAGTACTTC.

Many counts were recorded for this clonotype. J is TRBJ1-1 and V is TRBV11-2; D not resolved. Trimming cost V 1 base and J 7 bases, with 10 bases left between them. Germline V gene sequence: CDR1 SGHAT, CDR2 FQNNGV. This CDR3 is 13 amino acids long. The CDR3 region has the DNA TGTGCCAGCAGCTTAGGGTCCGGGGATGAAGCTTTCTTT. This sequence encodes CASSLGSGDEAFF.